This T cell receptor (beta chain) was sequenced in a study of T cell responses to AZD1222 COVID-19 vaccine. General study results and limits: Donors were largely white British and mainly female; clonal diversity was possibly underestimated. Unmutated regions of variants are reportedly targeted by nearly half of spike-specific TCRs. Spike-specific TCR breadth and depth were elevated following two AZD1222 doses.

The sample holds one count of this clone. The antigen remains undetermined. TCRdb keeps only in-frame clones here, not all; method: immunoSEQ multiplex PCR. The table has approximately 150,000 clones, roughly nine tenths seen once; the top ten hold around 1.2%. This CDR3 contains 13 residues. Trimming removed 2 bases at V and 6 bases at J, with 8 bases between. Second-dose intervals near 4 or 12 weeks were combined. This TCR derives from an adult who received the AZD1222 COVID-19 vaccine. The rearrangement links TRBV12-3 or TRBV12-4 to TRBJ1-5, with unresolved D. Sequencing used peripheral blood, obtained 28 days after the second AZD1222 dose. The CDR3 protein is CASSLTLRQPQHF. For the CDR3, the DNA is TGTGCCAGCAGTTTAACTTTGCGTCAGCCCCAGCATTTT.